These 23 T cell receptor beta chains originate from one sample sequenced in a study of radiotherapy plus CTLA-4 blockade in lung cancer. Clones were read by immunoSEQ multiplex PCR, and TCRdb kept only the in-frame ones, dropping some. The data show some 38,000 clones, over 70% seen once. Sequences were derived from peripheral blood, sampled from a patient treated with radiotherapy plus ipilimumab. The receptors were gathered from a human donor with non-small cell lung cancer who had stable disease on radiotherapy plus ipilimumab.

V gene TRBV6-5 combines with J gene TRBJ2-5, with 7 nucleotides matching TRBD1. Germline-derived CDR1 and CDR2 are MNHEY and SVGAGI. There are 13 residues in the CDR3. Trimming at V came to 7 bases and at J to 5 bases, leaving 7 bases not matched to a gene. The CDR3 here is CASTKTGSETQYF. CDR3 nucleotide sequence: TGTGCCAGCACCAAGACAGGGTCGGAGACCCAGTACTTC.

The chain couples TRBV29-1 to TRBJ2-5, with TRBD1 as a possible D gene (6 bases). The CDR3 sequence is 13 residues long. Germline-derived CDR1 and CDR2 are SQVTM and ANQGSEA. The ends were cut back, 6 bases at V and 5 bases at J, with 16 bases in the middle. The chain's CDR3 is CSVATGTRETQYF. The CDR3 coding sequence is TGCAGCGTCGCCACAGGGACGAGGGAGACCCAGTACTTC.

The V gene is TRBV4-1, the J gene TRBJ1-6, with D maybe TRBD1 (6 bases). This CDR3 region has 16 residues. V gave up 0 bases and J gave up 7 bases, with 13 bases separating them. Per germline, CDR1 MGHRA and CDR2 YSYEKL. CDR3 region: CASSQEQGSINSPLHF. CDR3 nucleotide sequence: TGCGCCAGCAGCCAAGAACAGGGTTCGATAAATTCACCCCTCCACTTT.

The CDR3 is CASSLGRTGGHEQYV. CDR3 coding DNA: TGTGCCAGCAGCTTGGGGAGGACAGGGGGACACGAGCAGTACGTC. The chain couples TRBV5-4 to TRBJ2-7, with 10 bases aligning to TRBD1. V trimming: 0 bases; J trimming: 5 bases; junction bases outside the gene matches: 5. Germline CDR1 is SGHNT and CDR2 is YYREEE (reference sequence). The CDR3 runs to 15 residues.

The chain couples TRBV16 to TRBJ2-7; no reliable D call. The CDR3 has 14 amino acids. V was trimmed by 2 bases and J by 6 bases, leaving 14 bases between them. Germline V lookup: CDR1 KGHSY, CDR2 FQNENV. CDR3 in amino acids: CASSQASIGGEQYF. The CDR3 bases are TGTGCCAGCAGCCAAGCTAGTATTGGTGGCGAGCAGTACTTC.

This clone occurred a few times. The J gene is TRBJ2-3, the V gene TRBV2, with no clear D. The CDR3 contains 14 residues. Germline V gene data show CDR1 as SNHLY and CDR2 as FYNNEI. V dropped 1 base and J dropped 2 bases, with 7 bases sitting between them. The CDR3 region is CASSEDYFTDTQYF. For the CDR3, the DNA is TGTGCCAGCAGTGAAGATTACTTCACAGATACGCAGTATTTT.

This chain joins TRBV9 and TRBJ2-2, with a possible D match to TRBD2 (6 bases). CDR1 is SGDLS, CDR2 YYNGEE, per germline. Trimming stripped 1 base from V and 3 bases from J, with 7 bases between. CDR3 size: 14 residues. Here the CDR3 reads CASSVWGDTGELFF. DNA of the CDR3: TGTGCCAGCAGCGTATGGGGGGACACCGGGGAGCTGTTTTTT.

CDR3 sequence: CASSEHSNQPQHF. The CDR3 bases are TGTGCCAGCAGTGAACATAGCAATCAGCCCCAGCATTTT. The chain is built from TRBV6-1 and TRBJ1-5; D remains unclear. CDR1 is MNHNS, CDR2 SASEGT, per germline. The CDR3 extends over 13 amino acids. V lost 2 bases, J lost 0 bases, and 2 bases lay in between.

The V gene is TRBV5-1, the J gene TRBJ2-3; a weak D match, TRBD1 (5 bases). Germline V gene lookup returns CDR1 SGHRS and CDR2 YFSETQ. This CDR3 contains 13 residues. Deletions cut 5 bases from V and 0 bases from J, with 7 bases between. The CDR3 loop is CASRGASTDTQYF. The DNA for the CDR3 is TGCGCCAGCAGAGGGGCTAGCACAGATACGCAGTATTTT.

The chain links TRBV6-1 to TRBJ1-3; D is unclear. CDR3 length: 14 residues. CDR1 and CDR2 from the germline V gene are MNHNS and SASEGT. Trimming cost V 10 bases and J 0 bases, with 13 bases left between them. Here the CDR3 DNA reads TGTGCCACCCTCAACGTGCTCTCTGGAAACACCATATATTTT. It translates to CATLNVLSGNTIYF.

The chain uses TRBV11-2 and TRBJ2-1, with TRBD2 identical over 12 bases. Germline values: CDR1 SGHAT, CDR2 FQNNGV. This CDR3 is 14 amino acids long. V was clipped by 7 bases and J by 6 bases; unmatched bases: 4. Here the CDR3 DNA reads TGTGCCAGCACCCTAGCGGGGGGGATCAATGAGCAGTTCTTC. It yields the protein CASTLAGGINEQFF.

V gene TRBV27 combines with J gene TRBJ1-4; maybe TRBD1 (5 bases). The CDR3 runs to 15 residues. In germline, CDR1 is MNHEY, CDR2 SMNVEV (reference sequence). With 5 bases removed from V and 0 bases from J, the gap between germline ends came to 10 bases. DNA of the CDR3: TGTGCCAGCAGTGGGACGCCTGCAACTAATGAAAAACTGTTTTTT. This codes for CASSGTPATNEKLFF. Variable domain in full (rest from reference TRBV27 and TRBJ1-4): EAQVTQNPRYLITVTGKKLTVTCSQNMNHEYMSWYRQDPGLGLRQIYYSMNVEVTDKGDVPEGYKVSRKEKRNFPLILESPSPNQTSLYFCASSGTPATNEKLFFGSGTQLSVL.

The chain couples TRBV28 to TRBJ1-1, with 8 positions matching TRBD1. Germline V gene sequence: CDR1 MDHEN, CDR2 SYDVKM. V was pared by 4 bases and J by 3 bases, with 7 bases of the junction left unmatched. This CDR3 contains 15 residues. The CDR3 sequence: CASSSRTGLDTEAFF. The CDR3 nucleotides are TGTGCCAGCAGTTCCCGGACAGGGCTGGACACTGAAGCTTTCTTT.

This chain uses TRBV6-1 with TRBJ1-1; 9 bases map to TRBD1. J gave up 1 base and V 4 bases, and 4 bases lay outside the gene matches. This CDR3 contains 15 residues. From germline, CDR1 is MNHNS and CDR2 SASEGT. CDR3 sequence reads: CASSARTGANTEAFF. The CDR3 DNA follows: TGTGCCAGCAGTGCCCGGACAGGGGCGAACACTGAAGCTTTCTTT.

The chain uses TRBV27 and TRBJ1-1; D may be TRBD1 (6 bases). This CDR3 is built from 15 residues. Germline values: CDR1 MNHEY, CDR2 SMNVEV (reference sequence). With 7 bases removed from V and 0 bases from J, the gap between germline ends came to 15 bases. The CDR3 sequence is CASIQRGGVNTEAFF. CDR3 in DNA: TGTGCCAGCATCCAGAGGGGGGGCGTGAACACTGAAGCTTTCTTT.

Within the sample, this clone is medium-sized. The chain links TRBV28 to TRBJ1-4; D gene unclear. The germline V gene encodes CDR1 MDHEN and CDR2 SYDVKM. V was cut by 7 bases and J by 5 bases, with 8 bases left in between. This CDR3 has 12 amino acids. Written as DNA, the CDR3 is TGTGCCAGCAAACTAAACAATGAAAAACTGTTTTTT. Amino acid sequence: CASKLNNEKLFF.

The chain couples TRBV27 to TRBJ1-2; tentatively, D is TRBD1 (6 bases). V lost 6 bases and J lost 1, with 12 bases in between. Germline-derived CDR1 and CDR2 are MNHEY and SMNVEV (reference sequence). The CDR3 loop spans 14 amino acids. The CDR3 bases are TGTGCCAGCAGCCAGGACAGATTTAACTATGGCTACACCTTC. Translation gives CASSQDRFNYGYTF.

This clone has only a few counts. V is TRBV12-5 and J is TRBJ2-5; 11 bases map to TRBD1. This CDR3 has 17 residues. The V gene's germline CDR1 is LGHNT and CDR2 FRNRAP. After removal of 0 bases from V and 2 bases from J, the junction contained 5 bases not matched to a gene. The CDR3 protein is CASGLVSGTGGQETQYF. DNA of the CDR3: TGTGCTAGTGGTTTGGTATCAGGGACAGGGGGACAAGAGACCCAGTACTTC.

The gene calls are TRBV23-1 and TRBJ1-1; D is uncertain. Being an ORF, TRBV23-1 has a function that is uncertain. This CDR3 is 16 amino acids long. V lost 8 bases and J lost 0, with 19 bases in between. CDR3 DNA sequence: TGCGCCAGCCTCTTTTCTTTGACATACATGAACACTGAAGCTTTCTTT. Encoded protein: CASLFSLTYMNTEAFF.

The chain links TRBV6-5 to TRBJ1-1; D is possibly TRBD1 (5 bases). Trimming took off 5 bases at V and 6 bases at J, with 10 bases between the two ends. CDR1 MNHEY and CDR2 SVGAGI come from the germline V gene. The CDR3 loop spans 12 amino acids. The CDR3 nucleotides are TGTGCCAGCAGTGAGGGACCTCCTGAAGCTTTCTTT. Its translation is CASSEGPPEAFF.

The rearrangement uses TRBV6-6 and TRBJ2-7; D is unresolved. The V end was cut by 0 bases, the J end by 3 bases, with 9 bases between. Germline CDR1 is MNHNY and CDR2 is SVGAGI (reference sequence). The CDR3 has 14 residues. CDR3 coding DNA: TGTGCCAGCAGTTACTCCGACCCCCGCTACGAGCAGTACTTC. As protein: CASSYSDPRYEQYF.

The chain has TRBV30 and TRBJ1-4; D call uncertain. Germline CDR1 reads GTSNPN; CDR2 reads SVGIG (reference sequence). The CDR3 extends over 12 amino acids. V was clipped by 0 bases and J by 8 bases, with 7 bases between them. The DNA for the CDR3 is TGTGCCTGGAGTGTTGCAGGAGAAAAACTGTTTTTT. This encodes CAWSVAGEKLFF. The full variable domain, in which reference TRBV30 and TRBJ1-4 provide the parts outside the CDR3, is SQTIHQWPATLVQPVGSPLSLECTVEGTSNPNLYWYRQAAGRGLQLLFYSVGIGQISSEVPQNLSASRPQDRQFILSSKKLLLSDSGFYLCAWSVAGEKLFFGSGTQLSVL.

The chain employs TRBV7-7 and TRBJ2-2; 7 nucleotides match TRBD2. Trimming at V came to 5 bases and at J to 3 bases, leaving 6 bases not matched to a gene. This CDR3 has 15 amino acids. Germline V gene sequence: CDR1 SSHAT, CDR2 FNYEAQ (reference sequence). The CDR3 loop reads CASSPQTSYTGELFF. The DNA for the CDR3 is TGTGCCAGCAGCCCCCAGACTAGCTACACCGGGGAGCTGTTTTTT.